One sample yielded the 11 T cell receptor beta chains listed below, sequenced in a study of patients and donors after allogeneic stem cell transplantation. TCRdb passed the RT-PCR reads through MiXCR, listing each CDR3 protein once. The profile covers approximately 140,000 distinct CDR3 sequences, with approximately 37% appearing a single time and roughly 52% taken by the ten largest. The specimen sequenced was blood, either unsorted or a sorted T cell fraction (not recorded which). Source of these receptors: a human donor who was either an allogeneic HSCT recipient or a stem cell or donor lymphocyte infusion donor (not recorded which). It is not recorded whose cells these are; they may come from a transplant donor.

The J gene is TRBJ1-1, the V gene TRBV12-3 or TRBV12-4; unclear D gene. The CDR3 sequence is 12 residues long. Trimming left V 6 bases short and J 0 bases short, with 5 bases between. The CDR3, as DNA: TGTGCCAGCAGCCTATTGAACACTGAAGCTTTCTTT. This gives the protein CASSLLNTEAFF.

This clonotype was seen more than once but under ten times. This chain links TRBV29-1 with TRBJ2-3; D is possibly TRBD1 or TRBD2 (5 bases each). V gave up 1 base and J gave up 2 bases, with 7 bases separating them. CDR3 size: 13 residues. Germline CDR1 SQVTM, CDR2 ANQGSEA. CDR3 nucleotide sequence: TGCAGCGTTGAAGGGGGGTACACAGATACGCAGTATTTT. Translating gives CSVEGGYTDTQYF.

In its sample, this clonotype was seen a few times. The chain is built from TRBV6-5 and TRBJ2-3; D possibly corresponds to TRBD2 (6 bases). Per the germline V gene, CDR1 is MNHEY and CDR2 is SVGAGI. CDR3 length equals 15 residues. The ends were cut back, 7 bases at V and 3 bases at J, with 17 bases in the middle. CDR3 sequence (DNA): TGTGCCAGCACCTCTCGGGCGGGGTTAACAGATACGCAGTATTTT. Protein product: CASTSRAGLTDTQYF.

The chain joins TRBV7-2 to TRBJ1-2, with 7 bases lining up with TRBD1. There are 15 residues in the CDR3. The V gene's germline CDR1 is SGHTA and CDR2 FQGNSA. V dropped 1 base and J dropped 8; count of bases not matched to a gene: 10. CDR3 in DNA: TGTGCCAGCAGCTTAGGGGGGAACAGGGGTCGCGGCTACACCTTC. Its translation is CASSLGGNRGRGYTF.

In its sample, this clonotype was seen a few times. The CDR3 spells CASAPPGEARGYTF. Written as DNA, the CDR3 is TGTGCCAGCGCTCCCCCAGGGGAAGCGAGAGGCTACACCTTC. The gene calls are TRBV28 and TRBJ1-2; a weak D match, TRBD1 (6 bases). The germline CDR1 and CDR2 sequences are MDHEN and SYDVKM. The CDR3 runs to 14 residues. Between the trimmed V and J ends, which lost 8 bases and 8 bases, there was a span of 21 bases.

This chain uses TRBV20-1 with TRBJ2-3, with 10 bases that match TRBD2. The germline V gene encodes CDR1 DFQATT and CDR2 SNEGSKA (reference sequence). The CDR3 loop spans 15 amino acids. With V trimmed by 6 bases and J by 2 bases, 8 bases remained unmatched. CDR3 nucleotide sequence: TGCAGTGCCACGCTAGCGGGGGTCCCCACAGATACGCAGTATTTT. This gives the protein CSATLAGVPTDTQYF.

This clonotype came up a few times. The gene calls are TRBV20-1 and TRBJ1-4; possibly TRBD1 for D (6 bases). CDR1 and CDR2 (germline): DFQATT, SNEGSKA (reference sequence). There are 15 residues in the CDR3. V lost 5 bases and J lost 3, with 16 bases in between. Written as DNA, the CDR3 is TGCAGTGCTCGCCGTCCGGGGACACCTAATGAAAAACTGTTTTTT. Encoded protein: CSARRPGTPNEKLFF.

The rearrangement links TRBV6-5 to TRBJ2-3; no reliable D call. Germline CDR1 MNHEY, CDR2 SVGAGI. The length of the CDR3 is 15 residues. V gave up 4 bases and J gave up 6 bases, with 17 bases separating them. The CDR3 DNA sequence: TGTGCCAGCAGTTTCTGTCCCTCTGACGCGGATACGCAGTATTTT. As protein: CASSFCPSDADTQYF.

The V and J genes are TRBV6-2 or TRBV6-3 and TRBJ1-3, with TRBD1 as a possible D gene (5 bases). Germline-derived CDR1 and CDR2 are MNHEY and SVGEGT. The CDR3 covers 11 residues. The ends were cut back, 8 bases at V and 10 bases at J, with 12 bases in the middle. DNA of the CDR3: TGTGCCAGCGGGCCGGCAGGGACCATATATTTT. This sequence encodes CASGPAGTIYF.

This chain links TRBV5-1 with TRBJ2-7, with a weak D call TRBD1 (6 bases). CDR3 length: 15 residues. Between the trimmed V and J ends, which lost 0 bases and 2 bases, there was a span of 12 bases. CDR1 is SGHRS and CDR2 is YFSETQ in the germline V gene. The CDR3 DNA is TGCGCCAGCAGCTTGGAGACAGGTCTCCCCTACGAGCAGTACTTC. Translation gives CASSLETGLPYEQYF.

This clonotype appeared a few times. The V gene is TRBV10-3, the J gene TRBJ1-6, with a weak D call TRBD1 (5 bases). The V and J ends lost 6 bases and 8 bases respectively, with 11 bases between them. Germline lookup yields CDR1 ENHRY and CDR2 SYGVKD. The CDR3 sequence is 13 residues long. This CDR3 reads CAISRDEDSPLHF. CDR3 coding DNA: TGTGCCATCAGCCGGGACGAGGATTCACCCCTCCACTTT.